This T cell receptor (beta chain) was observed in a study of HIV-infected patients and healthy controls. This clonotype is medium-sized within its sample. Its antigen is not known. cDNA was made from roughly 500 ng RNA using alpha and beta constant primers. Using multiplexing indices, alpha and beta chain libraries were generated apart by chain-specific third strand synthesis. Each cDNA molecule was barcoded, and a single primer pair amplified each chain. TCRdb reprocessed the 5' RACE reads via MiXCR and lists one record per CDR3 protein. The sample includes 9,000 to 9,500 distinct CDR3 sequences, 5.8% of them seen just once. Overall study results and limits: In healthy controls, MAIT alpha CDR3s were common; in HIV+ repertoires, severely depleted.

All unsorted peripheral T cells were captured because whole blood was used without fractionation. CDR1 is MDHEN and CDR2 is SYDVKM in the germline V gene. The CDR3 has 14 amino acids. The V end was cut by 4 bases, the J end by 2 bases, with 11 bases between. The sequenced sample consisted of blood. The TCR sequence derives from an adult in good health. The rearrangement links TRBV28 to TRBJ1-2; no clear D. Here the CDR3 reads CASSSSPLNYGYTF. In DNA, the CDR3 is TGTGCCAGCAGTTCCTCACCCCTGAACTATGGCTACACCTTC.